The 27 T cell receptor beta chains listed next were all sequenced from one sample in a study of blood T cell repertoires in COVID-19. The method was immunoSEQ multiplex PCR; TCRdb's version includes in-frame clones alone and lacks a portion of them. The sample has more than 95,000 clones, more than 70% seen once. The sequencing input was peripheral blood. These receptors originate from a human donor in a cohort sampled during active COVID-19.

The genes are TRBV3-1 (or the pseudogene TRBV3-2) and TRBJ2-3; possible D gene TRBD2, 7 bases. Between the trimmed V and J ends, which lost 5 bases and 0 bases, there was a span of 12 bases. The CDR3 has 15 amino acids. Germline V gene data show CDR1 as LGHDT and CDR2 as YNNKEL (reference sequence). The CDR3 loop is CASSVGGLSTDTQYF. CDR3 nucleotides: TGTGCCAGCAGCGTAGGGGGACTAAGCACAGATACGCAGTATTTT.

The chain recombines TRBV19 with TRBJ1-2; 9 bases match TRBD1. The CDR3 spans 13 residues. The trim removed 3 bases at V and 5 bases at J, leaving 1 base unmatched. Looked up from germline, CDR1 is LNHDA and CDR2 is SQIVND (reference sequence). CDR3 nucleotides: TGTGCCAGTAGTATCGGGACAGGGTATGGCTACACCTTC. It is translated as CASSIGTGYGYTF.

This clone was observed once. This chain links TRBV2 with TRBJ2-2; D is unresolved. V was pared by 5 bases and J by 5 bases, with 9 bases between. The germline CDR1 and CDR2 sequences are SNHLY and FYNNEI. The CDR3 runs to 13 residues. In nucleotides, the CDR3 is TGTGCCAGCAGTATTGCGTTAACCGGGGAGCTGTTTTTT. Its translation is CASSIALTGELFF.

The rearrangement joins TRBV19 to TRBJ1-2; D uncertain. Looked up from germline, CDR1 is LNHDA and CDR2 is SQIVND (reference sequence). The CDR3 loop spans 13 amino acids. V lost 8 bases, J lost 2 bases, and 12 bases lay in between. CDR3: CASAPRGNYGYTF. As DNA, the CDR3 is TGTGCCAGTGCCCCTCGGGGAAACTATGGCTACACCTTC.

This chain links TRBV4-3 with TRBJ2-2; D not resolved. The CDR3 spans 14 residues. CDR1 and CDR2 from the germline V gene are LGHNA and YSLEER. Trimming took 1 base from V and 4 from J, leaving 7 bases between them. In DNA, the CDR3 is TGCGCCAGCAGCCAAGTCACGGGCACCGGGGAGCTGTTTTTT. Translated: CASSQVTGTGELFF.

The CDR3 is CASSYVDSNYGYTF. The CDR3, as DNA: TGTGCCAGCAGTTACGTCGACAGTAACTATGGCTACACCTTC. The V call is TRBV6-6, the J call TRBJ1-2; weak D call: TRBD1 (5 bases). CDR1 is MNHNY and CDR2 is SVGAGI in the germline V gene (reference sequence). The CDR3 covers 14 residues. Trimming removed 2 bases from V and 1 base from J, with 8 bases in between.

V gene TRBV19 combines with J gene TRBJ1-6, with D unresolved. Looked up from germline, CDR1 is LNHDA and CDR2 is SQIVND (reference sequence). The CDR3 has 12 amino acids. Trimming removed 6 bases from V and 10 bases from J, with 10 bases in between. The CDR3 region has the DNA TGTGCCAGTAGCGGCAGCAGGTCACCCCTCCACTTT. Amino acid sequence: CASSGSRSPLHF.

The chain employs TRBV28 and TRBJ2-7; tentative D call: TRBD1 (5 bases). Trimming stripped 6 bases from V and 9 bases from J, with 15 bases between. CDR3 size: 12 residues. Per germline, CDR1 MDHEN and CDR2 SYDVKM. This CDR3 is CASSLSNRRQYF. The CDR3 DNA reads TGTGCCAGCAGCCTAAGTAACAGGAGGCAGTACTTC.

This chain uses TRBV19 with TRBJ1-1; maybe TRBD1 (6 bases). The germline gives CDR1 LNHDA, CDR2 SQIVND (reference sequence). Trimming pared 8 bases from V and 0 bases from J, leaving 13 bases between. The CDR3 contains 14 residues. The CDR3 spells CASRDWGLNTEAFF. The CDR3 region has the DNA TGTGCCAGTCGTGACTGGGGGCTGAACACTGAAGCTTTCTTT.

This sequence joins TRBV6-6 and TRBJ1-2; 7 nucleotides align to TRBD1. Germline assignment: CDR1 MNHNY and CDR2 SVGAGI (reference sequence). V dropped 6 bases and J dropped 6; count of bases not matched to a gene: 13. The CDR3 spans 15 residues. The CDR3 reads CASRRDRDSGDGYTF. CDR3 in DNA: TGTGCCAGCAGGAGAGACCGGGACAGTGGAGATGGCTACACCTTC.

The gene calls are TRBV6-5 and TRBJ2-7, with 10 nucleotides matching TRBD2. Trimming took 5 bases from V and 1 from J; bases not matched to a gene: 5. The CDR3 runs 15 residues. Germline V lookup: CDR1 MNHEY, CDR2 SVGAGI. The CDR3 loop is CASSLKAGGSYEQYF. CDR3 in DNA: TGTGCCAGCAGTCTCAAAGCGGGAGGGTCCTACGAGCAGTACTTC.

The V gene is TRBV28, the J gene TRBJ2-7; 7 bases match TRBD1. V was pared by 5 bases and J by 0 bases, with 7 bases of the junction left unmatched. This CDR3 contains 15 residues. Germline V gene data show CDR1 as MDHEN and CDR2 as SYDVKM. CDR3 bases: TGTGCCAGCAGTGGGGACAGTGCCAGCTCCTACGAGCAGTACTTC. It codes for CASSGDSASSYEQYF.

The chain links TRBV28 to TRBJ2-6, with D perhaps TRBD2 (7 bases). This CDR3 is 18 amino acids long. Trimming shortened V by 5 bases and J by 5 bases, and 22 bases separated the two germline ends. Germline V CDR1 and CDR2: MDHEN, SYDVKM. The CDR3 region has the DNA TGTGCCAGCAGTCCAACCAAGGGAGGGGGGTTAAGGGCCAACGTCCTGACTTTC. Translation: CASSPTKGGGLRANVLTF.

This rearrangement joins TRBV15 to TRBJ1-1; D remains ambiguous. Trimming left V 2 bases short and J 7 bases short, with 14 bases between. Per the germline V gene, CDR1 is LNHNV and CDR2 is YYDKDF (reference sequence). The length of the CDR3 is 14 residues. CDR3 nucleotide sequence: TGTGCCACCAGCAGACCAAGCGACGGTAATGAAGCTTTCTTT. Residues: CATSRPSDGNEAFF.

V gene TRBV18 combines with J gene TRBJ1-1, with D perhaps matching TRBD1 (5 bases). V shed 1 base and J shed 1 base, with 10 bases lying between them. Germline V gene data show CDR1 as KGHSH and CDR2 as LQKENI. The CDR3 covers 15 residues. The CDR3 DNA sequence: TGTGCCAGCTCACCACGTGGACACCCGAACACTGAAGCTTTCTTT. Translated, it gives CASSPRGHPNTEAFF.

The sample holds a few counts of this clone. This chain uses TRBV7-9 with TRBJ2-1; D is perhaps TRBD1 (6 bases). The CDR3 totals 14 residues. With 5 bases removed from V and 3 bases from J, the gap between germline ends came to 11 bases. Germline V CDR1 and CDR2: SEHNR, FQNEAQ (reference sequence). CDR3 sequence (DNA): TGTGCCAGCAGCCACAGGGAAGTCTACAATGAGCAGTTCTTC. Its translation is CASSHREVYNEQFF.

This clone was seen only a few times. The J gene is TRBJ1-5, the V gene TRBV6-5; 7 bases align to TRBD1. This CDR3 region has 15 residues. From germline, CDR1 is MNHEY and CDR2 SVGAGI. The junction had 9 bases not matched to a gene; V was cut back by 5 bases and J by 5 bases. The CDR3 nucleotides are TGTGCCAGCAGTCAATCCCGGGACAGCTATCAGCCCCAGCATTTT. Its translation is CASSQSRDSYQPQHF.

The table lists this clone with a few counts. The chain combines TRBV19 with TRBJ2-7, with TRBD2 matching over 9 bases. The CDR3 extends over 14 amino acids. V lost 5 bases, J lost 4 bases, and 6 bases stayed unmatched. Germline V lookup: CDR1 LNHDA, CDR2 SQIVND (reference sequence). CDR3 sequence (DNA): TGTGCCAGTAGTCTTGCTAGCGGGACTTACGAGCAGTACTTC. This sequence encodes CASSLASGTYEQYF.

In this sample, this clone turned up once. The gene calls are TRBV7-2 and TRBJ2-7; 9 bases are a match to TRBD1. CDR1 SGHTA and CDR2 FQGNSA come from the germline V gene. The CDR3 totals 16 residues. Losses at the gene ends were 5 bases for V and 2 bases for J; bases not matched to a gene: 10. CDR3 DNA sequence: TGTGCCAGCAGCCCCCGGGACAGGGTAAGGGCCTACGAGCAGTACTTC. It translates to CASSPRDRVRAYEQYF.

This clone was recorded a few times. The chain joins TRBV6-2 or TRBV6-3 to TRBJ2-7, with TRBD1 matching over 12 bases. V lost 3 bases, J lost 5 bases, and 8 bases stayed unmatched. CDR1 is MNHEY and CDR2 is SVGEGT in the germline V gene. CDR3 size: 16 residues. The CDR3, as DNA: TGTGCCAGCAGTTATGCTCCGGGACAGGGGGCCGACGAGCAGTACTTC. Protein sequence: CASSYAPGQGADEQYF.

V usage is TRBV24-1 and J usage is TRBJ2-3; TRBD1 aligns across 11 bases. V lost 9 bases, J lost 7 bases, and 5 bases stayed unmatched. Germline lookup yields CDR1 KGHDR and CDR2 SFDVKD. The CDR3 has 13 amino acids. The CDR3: CATLGQGEYTQYF. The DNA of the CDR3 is TGTGCCACCCTGGGACAGGGGGAATATACGCAGTATTTT.

CDR3 residues: CASSPRTGGTNEKLFF. The CDR3 coding sequence is TGTGCCAGCAGCCCAAGGACAGGCGGAACTAATGAAAAACTGTTTTTT. V and J are TRBV11-2 and TRBJ1-4; 7 bases agree with TRBD1. The CDR3 loop spans 16 amino acids. After removal of 5 bases from V and 1 base from J, the junction contained 7 bases not matched to a gene. The germline gives CDR1 SGHAT, CDR2 FQNNGV.

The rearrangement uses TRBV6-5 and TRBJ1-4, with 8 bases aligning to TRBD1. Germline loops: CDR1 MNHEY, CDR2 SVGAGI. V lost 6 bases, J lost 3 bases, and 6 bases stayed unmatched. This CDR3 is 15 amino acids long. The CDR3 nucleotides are TGTGCCAGCAGCTCTACAGGGGGAGCTAATGAAAAACTGTTTTTT. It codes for CASSSTGGANEKLFF.

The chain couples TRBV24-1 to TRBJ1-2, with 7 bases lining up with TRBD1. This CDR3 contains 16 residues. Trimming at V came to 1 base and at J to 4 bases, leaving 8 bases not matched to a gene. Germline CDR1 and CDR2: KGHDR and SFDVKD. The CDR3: CATSDLSSTGAYGYTF. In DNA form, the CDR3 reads TGTGCCACCAGTGATTTAAGTAGTACAGGGGCCTATGGCTACACCTTC.

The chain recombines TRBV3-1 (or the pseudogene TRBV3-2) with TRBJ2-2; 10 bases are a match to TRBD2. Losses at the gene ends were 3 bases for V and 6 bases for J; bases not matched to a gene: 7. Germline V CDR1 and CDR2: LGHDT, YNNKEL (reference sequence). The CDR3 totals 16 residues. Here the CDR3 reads CASSHSSGRGAGELFF. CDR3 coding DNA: TGTGCCAGCAGCCACTCCAGCGGGAGGGGCGCCGGGGAGCTGTTTTTT.

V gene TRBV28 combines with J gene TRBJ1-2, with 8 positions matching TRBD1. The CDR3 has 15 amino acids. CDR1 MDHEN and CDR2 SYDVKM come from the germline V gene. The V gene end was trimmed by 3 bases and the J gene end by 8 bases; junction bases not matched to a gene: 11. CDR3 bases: TGTGCCAGCAGTTTGCCTGAGACAGGGGCGGGCGGCTACACCTTC. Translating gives CASSLPETGAGGYTF.

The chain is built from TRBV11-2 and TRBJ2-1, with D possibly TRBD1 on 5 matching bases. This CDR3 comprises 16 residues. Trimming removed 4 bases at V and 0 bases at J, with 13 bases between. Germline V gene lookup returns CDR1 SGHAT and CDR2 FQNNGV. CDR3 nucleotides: TGTGCCAGCAGCTCTAGGGGTGAGAGCTCCTACAATGAGCAGTTCTTC. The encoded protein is CASSSRGESSYNEQFF. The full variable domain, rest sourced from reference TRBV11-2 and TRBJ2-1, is EAGVAQSPRYKIIEKRQSVAFWCNPISGHATLYWYQQILGQGPKLLIQFQNNGVVDDSQLPKDRFSAERLKGVDSTLKIQPAKLEDSAVYLCASSSRGESSYNEQFFGPGTRLTVL.